These T cell receptor beta chains were read from a single sample in a study of shared clonotypes between healthy human individuals. The assay was immunoSEQ multiplex PCR, and TCRdb's table has in-frame clones only and misses some. In the table there are 550,000 to 850,000 clones, 72% of which are singletons. Sequencing input: memory CD4+ T cells sorted from blood. The receptor set was obtained from a woman aged 25-40 years in good health. CDR3s include the opening cysteine and the closing phenylalanine or tryptophan. D genes are given only for firm matches. Not all rows give a size; the values are once, few, many and, for expanded clones, a class.

>15|NA|TRBD1|TRBJ2-3|TRBV28
TGTGCCAGCAGCAAGATAGGGGGCGGAGCAGATACGCAGTATTTT
CASSKIGGGADTQYF
>15|NA|TRBD2|TRBJ2-7|TRBV27
TGTGCCAGCAGTTTACTAGCGGGATCGGGGTACGAGCAGTACTTC
CASSLLAGSGYEQYF
>15|few|NA|TRBJ1-2|TRBV2
TGTGCCAGCAGTGAAGGCGCCAGGGGCACGAGTGGCTACACCTTC
CASSEGARGTSGYTF
>15|NA|NA|TRBJ2-1|TRBV9
TGTGCCAGCAGCGTAGCTCCCCGTCCGATCGATGAGCAGTTCTTC
CASSVAPRPIDEQFF
>16|NA|TRBD2|TRBJ2-5|TRBV5-1
TGCGCCAGCAGCTTGGTTCTAGCGGGCCCCCAAGAGACCCAGTACTTC
CASSLVLAGPQETQYF
>18|NA|TRBD1|TRBJ1-5|TRBV19
TGTGCCAGTAGTAAAGGGACAGGGGTGGGTTATAGCAATCAGCCCCAGCATTTT
CASSKGTGVGYSNQPQHF
>13|few|TRBD2|TRBJ2-7|TRBV6-5
TGTGCCAGCACCCGGGGGGATTCTTACGAGCAGTACTTC
CASTRGDSYEQYF
>12|NA|NA|TRBJ1-2|TRBV28
TGTGCCAGCAGCCAGGGATGGGAGGGCTACACCTTC
CASSQGWEGYTF
>13|NA|NA|TRBJ2-5|TRBV5-4
TGTGCCAGCAGCTTGGATAGACGGGAGACCCAGTACTTC
CASSLDRRETQYF
>12|NA|NA|TRBJ2-3|TRBV5-4
TGTGCCAGCAGCTCGGAGAGAGATACGCAGTATTTT
CASSSERDTQYF
>16|NA|TRBD1|TRBJ1-2|TRBV5-1
TGCGCCAGCAGCGGGGACAGGGGCCCTCTTGAGAATGGCTACACCTTC
CASSGDRGPLENGYTF
>14|NA|NA|TRBJ1-1|TRBV15
TGTGCCACCAGCAGCGGATCGTACGGGACAAAAGCTTTCTTT
CATSSGSYGTKAFF
>18|NA|TRBD2|TRBJ2-3|TRBV5-1
TGCGCCAGCAGCTTGGTCCTAGCGGGGGATCCTACCACAGATACGCAGTATTTT
CASSLVLAGDPTTDTQYF
>17|once|TRBD2|TRBJ2-6|TRBV25-1
TGTGCCAGCAGTGAATTAAGCGGGAGGGCCGGGGCCAACGTCCTGACTTTC
CASSELSGRAGANVLTF
>13|NA|NA|TRBJ1-2|TRBV6-5
TGTGCCAGCAGTTACTCGGGGTTCTCTGGCTACACCTTC
CASSYSGFSGYTF
>14|NA|TRBD2|TRBJ2-1|TRBV5-1
TGCGCCAGCAGTCGCGGGGAGGGCCTGGATGAGCAGTTCTTC
CASSRGEGLDEQFF
>14|once|TRBD1|TRBJ2-7|TRBV11-3
TGTGCCAGCAGCCCCGGGACAGGGGAGTCCGAGCAGTACTTC
CASSPGTGESEQYF
>15|NA|NA|TRBJ2-7|TRBV5-6
TGTGCCAGCAGCTTGGGAATTAGCGCCTCCTACGAGCAGTACTTC
CASSLGISASYEQYF
>19|NA|TRBD2|TRBJ2-1|TRBV4-1
TGCGCCAGCAGCCGGGGGATGTTGGGACTAGCGGCTGCCTACAATGAGCAGTTCTTC
CASSRGMLGLAAAYNEQFF
>15|NA|NA|TRBJ2-5|TRBV29-1
TGCAGCGTTGAAGATCTCGGGGGAATCCAAGAGACCCAGTACTTC
CSVEDLGGIQETQYF
>16|NA|NA|TRBJ1-3|TRBV6-5
TGTGCCAGCAGTTATGACAGTTCGACCTCTGGAAACACCATATATTTT
CASSYDSSTSGNTIYF
>14|once|NA|TRBJ2-3|TRBV6-5
TGTGCCAGCAGTTACGGGTCGAGCACAGATACGCAGTATTTT
CASSYGSSTDTQYF
>14|NA|NA|TRBJ2-6|TRBV19
TGTGCCAGTAGTGAGGGGGTTGGGGCCAACGTCCTGACTTTC
CASSEGVGANVLTF
>13|NA|TRBD1|TRBJ1-1|TRBV7-6
TGTGCCAGCAGCTCCCGGACAGGGGGCGTAGCTTTCTTT
CASSSRTGGVAFF
>12|NA|NA|TRBJ1-5|TRBV28
TGTGCCAGCACCATCCCAGACCGGCCCCAGCATTTT
CASTIPDRPQHF
>11|many|NA|TRBJ2-7|TRBV2
TGTGCCAGCAGCCAGTCGGTCGAGCAGTACTTC
CASSQSVEQYF
>16|NA|NA|TRBJ2-7|TRBV4-1
TGCGCCAGCAGCCAAGATCGGAGTCCCTCTTACTACGAGCAGTACTTC
CASSQDRSPSYYEQYF
>15|few|NA|TRBJ1-4|TRBV4-1
TGCGCCAGCAGCTCCCCAGGGATAACTAATGAAAAACTGTTTTTT
CASSSPGITNEKLFF
>14|once|NA|TRBJ2-2|TRBV2
TGTGCCAGCAGTGTTAGCGCGAACACCGGGGAGCTGTTTTTT
CASSVSANTGELFF
>13|NA|NA|TRBJ1-1|TRBV16
TGTGCCAGCAGCCAATTAAGGGAGGGTGAAGCTTTCTTT
CASSQLREGEAFF
>14|NA|NA|TRBJ2-3|TRBV7-9
TGTGCCAGCATTCTCGTCGGCGTCACAGATACGCAGTATTTT
CASILVGVTDTQYF
>14|once|NA|TRBJ1-4|TRBV29-1
TGCAGCGTGGTAAAGACAGGACCTAATGAAAAACTGTTTTTT
CSVVKTGPNEKLFF
>14|NA|NA|TRBJ2-1|TRBV28
TGTGCCAGCAGTTCAGGGTCTGTCCGGAATGAGCAGTTCTTC
CASSSGSVRNEQFF
>13|NA|NA|TRBJ2-7|TRBV29-1
TGCAGCGTTGCGGGACAAGGCGCCTACGAGCAGTACTTC
CSVAGQGAYEQYF
>17|NA|NA|TRBJ2-5|TRBV27
TGTGCCAGCAGTTTTAAAGGGCGAATGGGGGCCCAAGAGACCCAGTACTTC
CASSFKGRMGAQETQYF
>14|NA|TRBD1|TRBJ2-5|TRBV15
TGTGCCACCAGCCGCCCGGGACAGGGGGCGACCCAGTACTTC
CATSRPGQGATQYF
>17|many|TRBD2|TRBJ2-1|TRBV4-2
TGTGCCAGCAGCCAAGATGCGGCTAGCGGGGCTTACAATGAGCAGTTCTTC
CASSQDAASGAYNEQFF
>15|NA|TRBD1|TRBJ2-1|TRBV19
TGTGCCAGTAGTACCACAGGGGGCTTATACAATGAGCAGTTCTTC
CASSTTGGLYNEQFF
>16|few|NA|TRBJ2-6|TRBV19
TGTGCCAGTAGTATCGAAGAAGGTTCTGGGGCCAACGTCCTGACTTTC
CASSIEEGSGANVLTF
>16|NA|TRBD1|TRBJ1-4|TRBV18
TGTGCCAGCTCACGGGACAGGGCGCGGGTTGGCGAAAAACTGTTTTTT
CASSRDRARVGEKLFF
>13|NA|TRBD1|TRBJ1-2|TRBV11-2
TGTGCCAGCAGCAAGGGACAGTGGTATGGCTACACCTTC
CASSKGQWYGYTF
>17|NA|TRBD2|TRBJ2-2|TRBV9
TGTGCCAGCACCGGGACTAGCGGGAGTCTTGGGTCCGGGGAGCTGTTTTTT
CASTGTSGSLGSGELFF
>15|NA|NA|TRBJ1-4|TRBV2
TGTGCCAGCAAAAAAATGGGGGGATATTCGGAAAAACTGTTTTTT
CASKKMGGYSEKLFF